The rows below give T cell receptor beta chains drawn from one sample of a study of T cells in Graves' hyperthyroidism and ophthalmopathy. TCRdb re-derived calls from the multiplex PCR reads in MiXCR, one entry per CDR3 protein. The sample lists around 600,000 distinct CDR3 sequences, approximately 14% seen once, with around 7% in the top ten. Sequencing input: blood. The receptor set was obtained from a woman aged 18-29 years with Graves' ophthalmopathy. Each CDR3 is given with its conserved first and last residue. A D gene is named only where the DNA matches it firmly. Not every row has a clone size; where given, it reads once, few, many or a size class.

abundance	d_gene	v_gene	j_gene	CDR3nt	CDR3aa
many	NA	TRBV28	TRBJ2-7	TGTGCCAGCCGACCGGGACACTACCCTCGGGGCGAGCAGTACTTC	CASRPGHYPRGEQYF
many	NA	TRBV20-1	TRBJ2-3	TGCAGTGCTAGGGTAGCAGGGAGACCTAGCACAGATACGCAGTATTTT	CSARVAGRPSTDTQYF
once	TRBD1	TRBV5-1	TRBJ1-2	TGCGCCAGCAGCTTGGGGCTTGACTGGGACAGACGGATTATTGACTATGGCTACACCTTC	CASSLGLDWDRRIIDYGYTF
many	NA	TRBV7-8	TRBJ2-7	TGTGCCAGCAGCTCCCGGCGGGGGCCCCTCACCTACGAGCAGTACTTC	CASSSRRGPLTYEQYF
many	NA	TRBV20-1	TRBJ1-2	TGCAGTGCTAGATCCGCGACGGATTATGGCTACACCTTC	CSARSATDYGYTF
many	TRBD2	TRBV6-2/TRBV6-3	TRBJ2-1	TGTGCCAGCAGTTGGCTAGCGGGAGAGCAGTTCTTC	CASSWLAGEQFF
many	TRBD1	TRBV7-9	TRBJ2-3	TGTGCCAGCAGCTTGACAGGGTACACGCAGTATTTT	CASSLTGYTQYF
many	NA	TRBV7-2	TRBJ2-1	TGTGCCAGCAGCCCCTATGGAGGGGGCATCTACAATGAGCAGTTCTTC	CASSPYGGGIYNEQFF
many	NA	TRBV2	TRBJ2-7	TGTGCCAGCAGTGAAAGAGCTAGCGAGACCCACTACGAGCAGTACTTC	CASSERASETHYEQYF
many	TRBD2	TRBV7-2	TRBJ2-1	TGTGCCAGCAGCCCCCATGGCGGGGGTAATGAGCAGTTCTTC	CASSPHGGGNEQFF
many	NA	TRBV2	TRBJ2-7	TGTGCCAGCGAAGCCCGCCATAACCCTCACTCCTACGAGCAGTACTTC	CASEARHNPHSYEQYF
many	NA	TRBV6-6	TRBJ1-2	TGTGCCAGCAGTTACTCTCAAGGGGGAAAGGGCTATGGCTACACCTTC	CASSYSQGGKGYGYTF
many	NA	TRBV20-1	TRBJ2-7	TGCAGTGCTAGAGATGAGGGCCGCCCCTCCTACGAGCAGTACTTC	CSARDEGRPSYEQYF
many	NA	TRBV18	TRBJ2-1	TGTGCCAGCTCACCATCGCTGGGACCCCCCTGGTCTGAGCAGTTCTTC	CASSPSLGPPWSEQFF
once	NA	TRBV4-1	TRBJ2-5	TGCGCCAGCAGCCATGATGAGGGTTATGTGACCCAGTACTTC	CASSHDEGYVTQYF
NA	TRBD1	TRBV12-3/TRBV12-4	TRBJ2-5	TGTGCCGGCAGCCGGACAGGGGGAATGGAGACCCAGTACTTC	CAGSRTGGMETQYF
many	TRBD1	TRBV14	TRBJ1-5	TGTGCCAGCAGCCCCAGAGACAGGGGAGGCAGTCAGCCCCAGCATTTT	CASSPRDRGGSQPQHF
many	TRBD2	TRBV6-1	TRBJ2-3	TGTGCCAGCAGTTCCACCGGGCTAGCGGGAGTTGTTGGCACAGATACGCAGTATTTT	CASSSTGLAGVVGTDTQYF
NA	NA	TRBV20-1	TRBJ2-7	TGCAGTGCTAGAGATTCTGGGGCAGGGGCCGTCTACGAGCAGTACTTC	CSARDSGAGAVYEQYF
NA	TRBD2	TRBV7-3	TRBJ2-2	TGTGCCAGCAGCCCTTTGACTAGCGGGCCCGGGGAGCTGTTTTTT	CASSPLTSGPGELFF
few	TRBD2	TRBV3-1	TRBJ2-5	TGTGCCAGCAGCCAAGACGGCGGGAGGGCCCGGGAGACCCAGTACTTC	CASSQDGGRARETQYF
NA	NA	TRBV12-3/TRBV12-4	TRBJ2-3	TGTGCCAGCAGCGGAGGAAAGGAGGTCGCAGATACGCAGTATTTT	CASSGGKEVADTQYF
few	TRBD1	TRBV20-1	TRBJ1-2	TGCAGTGCTAAGGACGGACAGGGGAAACTTGGCTACACCTTC	CSAKDGQGKLGYTF
NA	TRBD2	TRBV30	TRBJ2-1	TGTGCCTGGTCCTCCGGGACTAGCGGAGATGAGCAGTTCTTC	CAWSSGTSGDEQFF
NA	TRBD1	TRBV6-1	TRBJ1-6	TGTGCCAGCAGCCTCCAACCGGGACAGGGGGGGAATTCACCCCTCCACTTT	CASSLQPGQGGNSPLHF
NA	NA	TRBV19	TRBJ2-1	TGTGCCAGTAGCAGACTTACGAGAGGAGGGTCCTACAATGAGCAGTTCTTC	CASSRLTRGGSYNEQFF
many	TRBD2	TRBV12-3/TRBV12-4	TRBJ2-1	TGTGCCAGCAGCCGGCGGGGGGCAGGGGCCCCTTACAATGAGCAGTTCTTC	CASSRRGAGAPYNEQFF
NA	NA	TRBV6-1	TRBJ1-2	TGTGCCAGCAGCCTTACGTCGGCAGGACCCTACACCTTC	CASSLTSAGPYTF
few	TRBD1	TRBV19	TRBJ1-5	TGTGCCAGTAGTCGACAGGGGGGGACTCAGCCCCAGCATTTT	CASSRQGGTQPQHF
NA	NA	TRBV27	TRBJ2-1	TGTGCCACCGGCGGAAACCCCTACAATGAGCAGTTCTTC	CATGGNPYNEQFF
once	NA	TRBV9	TRBJ2-3	TGTGCCAACAAAGGAACCCCGGGGTCCACAGATACGCAGTATTTT	CANKGTPGSTDTQYF
many	NA	TRBV6-2/TRBV6-3	TRBJ1-1	TGTGCCAGCAGCCCTACTCAGGTGGGGCCCAGACTACTGAACACTGAAGCTTTCTTT	CASSPTQVGPRLLNTEAFF
few	TRBD1	TRBV18	TRBJ1-5	TGTGCCAGCTCACCAAATGATGGGACAGGGCATCAGCCCCAGCATTTT	CASSPNDGTGHQPQHF
many	NA	TRBV7-9	TRBJ1-4	TGTGCCAGCAGCTACGGACAGTCAACTAATGAAAAACTGTTTTTT	CASSYGQSTNEKLFF
NA	NA	TRBV5-5	TRBJ2-1	TGTGCCAGCAGCTTTTTTGGCGGGGCCTACAATGAGCAGTTCTTC	CASSFFGGAYNEQFF
many	TRBD1	TRBV5-1	TRBJ2-1	TGCGCCAGCAGCTCAGCCGGGACAGGCCTCTACAATGAGCAGTTCTTC	CASSSAGTGLYNEQFF
NA	NA	TRBV27	TRBJ2-2	TGTGCCAGCAGTTTATTCAAGAACACCGGGGAGCTGTTTTTT	CASSLFKNTGELFF
many	NA	TRBV2	TRBJ2-1	TGTGCCGGAGTGCAGGGGGGCTCTTTCTACAATGAGCAGTTCTTC	CAGVQGGSFYNEQFF
many	NA	TRBV29-1	TRBJ2-3	TGCAGCGTCGATCGACAGGCAGATACGCAGTATTTT	CSVDRQADTQYF
many	TRBD2	TRBV5-8	TRBJ2-5	TGTGCCAGCAGCACCAGACTAGCGGGGGGAGAGACCCAGTACTTC	CASSTRLAGGETQYF
NA	NA	TRBV20-1	TRBJ1-5	TGCAGTGCTAGAGAGACCTCCAATCAGCCCCAGCATTTT	CSARETSNQPQHF
many	NA	TRBV20-1	TRBJ1-1	TGCAGTGCTAGAGATCACGGGGGTGGAGGTGTGTATCCTGAAGCTTTCTTT	CSARDHGGGGVYPEAFF
few	NA	TRBV3-1	TRBJ2-1	TGTGCCAGCAGCCAAGACCAGGAACTCTACAATGAGCAGTTCTTC	CASSQDQELYNEQFF
few	NA	TRBV29-1	TRBJ1-2	TGCAGCGTTGATCAGAGCACTCTCTATGGCTACACCTTC	CSVDQSTLYGYTF
NA	NA	TRBV5-1	TRBJ2-1	TGCGCCAGCAGCTTGGGGGCAGGGGACAATGAGCAGTTCTTC	CASSLGAGDNEQFF
many	NA	TRBV28	TRBJ2-3	TGTGCCAGCAGTTTAGGGGGAGGCACAGATACGCAGTATTTT	CASSLGGGTDTQYF